The 21 T cell receptor beta chains reported below all come from one sample, sequenced in a study of T cell responses to AZD1222 COVID-19 vaccine. Profiling relied on immunoSEQ multiplex PCR, and the TCRdb table lists in-frame clones only, not all of them. The repertoire holds 80,000 to 100,000 clones, with roughly 90% as singletons. The sequenced sample was peripheral blood, obtained on day 0 of AZD1222 vaccination. The receptor source for this set is an adult in good health.

The V and J genes are TRBV9 and TRBJ2-3, with TRBD2 matching over 12 bases. Germline assignment: CDR1 SGDLS and CDR2 YYNGEE. This CDR3 contains 17 residues. Trimming cost V 6 bases and J 2 bases; bases outside gene matches: 10. Here the CDR3 DNA reads TGTGCCAGCACCCCTAGCGGGAGGGCCTTTTTCACAGATACGCAGTATTTT. Amino acid sequence: CASTPSGRAFFTDTQYF. Full variable domain (remainder filled in from reference TRBV9 and TRBJ2-3): DSGVTQTPKHLITATGQRVTLRCSPRSGDLSVYWYQQSLDQGLQFLIQYYNGEERAKGNILERFSAQQFPDLHSELNLSSLELGDSALYFCASTPSGRAFFTDTQYFGPGTRLTVL.

The chain carries TRBV4-2 and TRBJ1-5; D gene uncertain. The CDR3 is 18 amino acids. Deletions cut 0 bases from V and 3 bases from J, with 18 bases between. Germline assignment: CDR1 LGHNA and CDR2 YNFKEQ. The CDR3: CASSQDPLGGGLNQPQHF. In DNA, the CDR3 is TGTGCCAGCAGCCAAGATCCGCTAGGCGGAGGACTCAATCAGCCCCAGCATTTT.

This clone was observed a handful of times. J is TRBJ2-7 and V is TRBV6-6; weak D call: TRBD1 (5 bases). Germline V CDR1 and CDR2: MNHNY, SVGAGI (reference sequence). The CDR3 consists of 14 residues. The V and J ends lost 0 bases and 4 bases respectively, with 10 bases between them. Written as DNA, the CDR3 is TGTGCCAGCAGTTACTCGGTACAGGTATACGAGCAGTACTTC. As protein: CASSYSVQVYEQYF.

The genes are TRBV25-1 and TRBJ1-6; D call uncertain. V was shortened by 3 bases and J by 3 bases, with 6 bases between the two germline ends. The CDR3 is 14 amino acids. The V gene's germline CDR1 is MGHDK and CDR2 SYGVNS. The CDR3 nucleotides are TGTGCCAGCAGTGAGGCCGACTATAATTCACCCCTCCACTTT. The encoded protein is CASSEADYNSPLHF.

The chain employs TRBV18 and TRBJ1-2, with D perhaps matching TRBD1 (5 bases). This CDR3 region has 13 residues. Per the germline V gene, CDR1 is KGHSH and CDR2 is LQKENI. Trimming stripped 6 bases from V and 4 bases from J, with 12 bases between. The CDR3 protein is CASSDGGGYGYTF. The CDR3 DNA reads TGTGCCAGCTCGGATGGGGGAGGCTATGGCTACACCTTC.

This clone was counted at least ten times. CDR3 nucleotides: TGTGCCAGCAGCCATAGCACAGATACGCAGTATTTT. Its protein product is CASSHSTDTQYF. This chain uses TRBV28 with TRBJ2-3; no clear D gene. Germline V gene sequence: CDR1 MDHEN, CDR2 SYDVKM. V dropped 6 bases and J dropped 0 bases, with 4 bases sitting between them. The CDR3 is 12 residues long. The full variable domain, rest sourced from reference TRBV28 and TRBJ2-3, is DVKVTQSSRYLVKRTGEKVFLECVQDMDHENMFWYRQDPGLGLRLIYFSYDVKMKEKGDIPEGYSVSREKKERFSLILESASTNQTSMYLCASSHSTDTQYFGPGTRLTVL.

This clone was found once. This rearrangement joins TRBV7-2 to TRBJ1-1, with TRBD1 matching 7 bases. The junction had 10 bases not matched to a gene; V was cut back by 6 bases and J by 3 bases. There are 15 residues in the CDR3. Looked up from germline, CDR1 is SGHTA and CDR2 is FQGNSA. CDR3 in amino acids: CASRGGRGYYTEAFF. The DNA for the CDR3 is TGTGCCAGCAGAGGCGGCAGGGGGTACTACACTGAAGCTTTCTTT.

This clone was found a few times. This chain connects TRBV7-8 to TRBJ1-5; D is undetermined. The CDR3 length is 12 residues. Germline CDR1 reads SGHVS; CDR2 reads FQNEAQ. Trimming pared 6 bases from V and 5 bases from J, leaving 8 bases between. The CDR3 region has the DNA TGTGCCAGCAGTACAGCCTATCAGCCCCAGCATTTT. Protein product: CASSTAYQPQHF.

The chain has TRBV5-1 and TRBJ2-5; 15 bases match TRBD2. In germline, CDR1 is SGHRS, CDR2 YFSETQ. CDR3 size: 18 residues. With V trimmed by 4 bases and J by 2 bases, 9 bases remained unmatched. The CDR3 sequence is CASSPGGTSGRLQETQYF. In DNA, the CDR3 is TGCGCCAGCAGCCCGGGGGGGACTAGCGGGAGGCTGCAAGAGACCCAGTACTTC.

This clone has just a few counts. The rearrangement joins TRBV7-2 to TRBJ1-2; D possibly corresponds to TRBD1 (6 bases). The CDR3 has 16 amino acids. Germline lookup yields CDR1 SGHTA and CDR2 FQGNSA. Trimming cost V 7 bases and J 4 bases, with 22 bases left between them. CDR3 in amino acids: CASTGDKNLWGYGYTF. Here the CDR3 DNA reads TGTGCCAGCACCGGGGACAAAAACCTCTGGGGCTATGGCTACACCTTC.

This chain connects TRBV3-1 (or the pseudogene TRBV3-2) to TRBJ1-6; the D is unclear. The germline CDR1 and CDR2 sequences are LGHDT and YNNKEL (reference sequence). The CDR3 has 15 amino acids. V lost 6 bases to trimming and J lost 2 bases, with 11 bases between them. The CDR3 DNA sequence: TGTGCCAGCAGAAACATAGGGACCTATAATTCACCCCTCCACTTT. Its protein product is CASRNIGTYNSPLHF.

The chain combines TRBV7-2 with TRBJ1-2, with 8 nucleotides matching TRBD1. The ends lost 2 bases at V and 6 bases at J; junction bases unmatched: 5. The CDR3 contains 14 residues. CDR1 SGHTA and CDR2 FQGNSA come from the germline V gene. The CDR3 sequence: CASSLYRGSDGYTF. The DNA of the CDR3 is TGTGCCAGCAGCTTATACAGGGGGTCGGATGGCTACACCTTC. The complete variable domain, with remaining parts taken from reference TRBV7-2 and TRBJ1-2, reads GAGVSQSPSNKVTEKGKDVELRCDPISGHTALYWYRQSLGQGLEFLIYFQGNSAPDKSGLPSDRFSAERTGGSVSTLTIQRTQQEDSAVYLCASSLYRGSDGYTFGSGTRLTVV.

CDR3 loop: CATSRDPGTAGNQPQHF. CDR3 in DNA: TGTGCCACCAGCAGAGATCCCGGGACAGCCGGCAATCAGCCCCAGCATTTT. V and J are TRBV15 and TRBJ1-5; 7 bases agree with TRBD1. Losses at the gene ends were 0 bases for V and 2 bases for J; bases not matched to a gene: 7. This CDR3 has 17 residues. CDR1 is LNHNV, CDR2 YYDKDF, per germline (reference sequence).

The chain uses TRBV5-1 and TRBJ2-3, with 7 bases aligning to TRBD2. With 0 bases clipped from V and 6 bases from J, the junction kept 1 base outside the gene matches. The CDR3 is 13 residues long. Germline CDR1 is SGHRS and CDR2 is YFSETQ. The CDR3 DNA is TGCGCCAGCAGCTTGGGGCGGGGGGATACGCAGTATTTT. It yields the protein CASSLGRGDTQYF. The variable domain in full, with the rest retrieved from reference TRBV5-1 and TRBJ2-3, is KAGVTQTPRYLIKTRGQQVTLSCSPISGHRSVSWYQQTPGQGLQFLFEYFSETQRNKGNFPGRFSGRQFSNSRSEMNVSTLELGDSALYLCASSLGRGDTQYFGPGTRLTVL.

This clone was observed a handful of times. The chain combines TRBV7-9 with TRBJ2-2; 14 nucleotides line up with TRBD2. CDR3 size: 17 residues. Germline CDR1 is SEHNR and CDR2 is FQNEAQ (reference sequence). The ends lost 5 bases at V and 4 bases at J; junction bases unmatched: 6. CDR3: CASSMTSGRAGTGELFF. CDR3 nucleotide sequence: TGTGCCAGCAGCATGACTAGCGGGAGGGCCGGCACCGGGGAGCTGTTTTTT. The full variable domain, in which reference TRBV7-9 and TRBJ2-2 provide the parts outside the CDR3, is DTGVSQNPRHKITKRGQNVTFRCDPISEHNRLYWYRQTLGQGPEFLTYFQNEAQLEKSRLLSDRFSAERPKGSFSTLEIQRTEQGDSAMYLCASSMTSGRAGTGELFFGEGSRLTVL.

This chain joins TRBV5-5 and TRBJ1-3; no clear D. Germline V CDR1 and CDR2: SGHKS, YYEKEE (reference sequence). The ends were cut back, 2 bases at V and 1 base at J, with 16 bases in the middle. This CDR3 is built from 17 residues. The CDR3 DNA reads as TGTGCCAGCAGCTTCTCATCGGACGGAGGATCTGGAAACACCATATATTTT. Translation: CASSFSSDGGSGNTIYF.

This chain links TRBV28 with TRBJ2-7; the D call may be TRBD1 or TRBD2 (5 bases each). The V end lost 6 bases, the J end lost 6 bases, and 21 bases lay between the germline ends. Germline CDR1 MDHEN, CDR2 SYDVKM. The CDR3 covers 15 residues. CDR3 DNA sequence: TGTGCCAGCAGGCCGTGGGGGACCCCCGTCCCCGAGCAGTACTTC. The encoded protein is CASRPWGTPVPEQYF.

The chain couples TRBV30 to TRBJ1-2, with D unclear. V gave up 3 bases and J gave up 2 bases, with 10 bases separating them. CDR1 and CDR2 from the germline V gene are GTSNPN and SVGIG (reference sequence). This CDR3 is 13 amino acids long. CDR3 sequence (DNA): TGTGCCTGGAGCGCACAGCTCAACTATGGCTACACCTTC. Its translation is CAWSAQLNYGYTF.

CDR3 coding DNA: TGTGCCAGCAAGGTGGGAATCCACGGGAACACTGAAGCTTTCTTT. Translated: CASKVGIHGNTEAFF. This chain connects TRBV28 to TRBJ1-1; D remains ambiguous. CDR3 length: 15 residues. Trimming took 7 bases from V and 1 from J, leaving 16 bases between them. Germline V gene lookup returns CDR1 MDHEN and CDR2 SYDVKM.

The CDR3 DNA reads as TGTGCCAGCAGTGAATTATACGCTCTTCGAGGGGGTTCACCCCTCCACTTT. It encodes CASSELYALRGGSPLHF. This chain joins TRBV27 and TRBJ1-6; TRBD1 is a possible D gene (6 bases). Germline lookup yields CDR1 MNHEY and CDR2 SMNVEV (reference sequence). CDR3 length equals 17 residues. Trimming left V 5 bases short and J 9 bases short, with 23 bases between.

The V gene is TRBV6-5, the J gene TRBJ2-5, with 7 bases identical to TRBD2. The germline gives CDR1 MNHEY, CDR2 SVGAGI. This CDR3 is 13 amino acids long. The V segment lost 7 bases and the J segment 1 base; nucleotides outside the gene matches: 3. CDR3 residues: CASTSGIQETQYF. The DNA for the CDR3 is TGTGCCAGCACGAGCGGGATCCAAGAGACCCAGTACTTC.